The 4 T cell receptor beta chains below all came from one sample that was sequenced in a study of control samples from healthy donors and cancer patients. Using immunoSEQ multiplex PCR, the repertoire was profiled, and TCRdb retains in-frame clones only, with some absent. The sample has over 85,000 clones; about four fifths are singletons. The sequenced material came from PBMCs. Every receptor here comes from a man in his 70s with lung cancer.

The chain joins TRBV2 to TRBJ1-3; TRBD1 matches 9 bases. Germline V gene data show CDR1 as SNHLY and CDR2 as FYNNEI. This CDR3 has 14 residues. With 8 bases clipped from V and 6 bases from J, the junction kept 8 bases outside the gene matches. CDR3 protein: CASLGDRVANTIYF. The CDR3 DNA sequence: TGTGCCAGCTTGGGGGACAGGGTTGCAAACACCATATATTTT.

This chain links TRBV7-2 with TRBJ2-3, with a weak D call TRBD2 (5 bases). V gave up 1 base and J gave up 4 bases, with 15 bases separating them. Germline V CDR1 and CDR2: SGHTA, FQGNSA. The CDR3 is 16 amino acids. The CDR3 reads CASSLVGTAGSDTQYF. The DNA for the CDR3 is TGTGCCAGCAGCTTAGTAGGTACTGCGGGTTCAGATACGCAGTATTTT.

This sequence joins TRBV6-1 and TRBJ2-7; D possibly corresponds to TRBD1 (5 bases). The CDR3 has 15 amino acids. Looked up from germline, CDR1 is MNHNS and CDR2 is SASEGT. V was cut by 1 base and J by 4 bases, with 14 bases left in between. This CDR3 reads CASSEVQQALYEQYF. CDR3 DNA: TGTGCCAGCAGTGAAGTTCAACAGGCTTTATACGAGCAGTACTTC.

V is TRBV10-1 and J is TRBJ2-2; TRBD1 agrees at 9 bases. V was pared by 3 bases and J by 0 bases, with 8 bases of the junction left unmatched. The CDR3 consists of 18 residues. Germline V gives CDR1 WNHNN, CDR2 SYGVQD (reference sequence). The CDR3 nucleotides are TGCGCCAGCAGTGATGTAGTGGGACAGGGTTCGAACACCGGGGAGCTGTTTTTT. Translated: CASSDVVGQGSNTGELFF.